A selection of T cell receptor beta chains follows, all from one sample in a study of regulatory T cells in long-lasting Graves disease. TCRdb re-called the multiplex PCR reads through MiXCR, storing one row per CDR3 protein. The sample contains some 370,000 distinct CDR3 sequences, 12% of which appear only once. This sample was also put to use in a study of T cells in Graves' hyperthyroidism and ophthalmopathy.

This material consisted of peripheral blood mononuclear cells (PBMCs), taken at new diagnosis, from a patient treated with antithyroid drugs. These receptors were taken from a woman between 18 and 30 years old with Graves disease. CDR3s include the opening cysteine and the closing phenylalanine or tryptophan. Each record gives: V gene, D gene, clone size, CDR3 protein. A D gene is named only where the DNA matches it firmly. Clone size appears in some rows only: once, few, many, or a class for an expanded clone.

TRBV5-5 | NA | NA | CASSLEVGAVGELFF
TRBV7-9 | NA | many | CASRKYNEQFF
TRBV2 | NA | many | CASSDWDTQYF
TRBV6-9 | NA | few | CASSYAAHSNQPQHF
TRBV7-2 | TRBD2 | many | CASSFSGTSRSEQYF
TRBV24-1 | TRBD1 | few | CATSDQGQGNTGELFF
TRBV28 | NA | few | CASSLGGAVRDYGYAF
TRBV19 | NA | NA | CASSISRDTGELFF
TRBV19 | NA | few | CASSIGLANEQFF
TRBV30 | NA | many | CAWSVQGTLANTEAFF
TRBV6-1 | TRBD1 | NA | CASRPTGYNQPQHF
TRBV5-1 | TRBD2 | many | CASSFERGGPPGELFF
TRBV11-2 | TRBD1 | many | CASRQQGAGNTIYF
TRBV12-3/TRBV12-4 | NA | many | CASSTNIGGGTEAFF
TRBV7-8 | TRBD2 | many | CASSLVRWLAGDEQFF
TRBV7-3 | NA | NA | CASSFVTSNTGELFF
TRBV24-1 | NA | many | CATSGPGAGTTTIDEQFF